Listed below are T cell receptor beta chains from one sample, sequenced in a study of Ad26.COV2.S vaccination and SARS-CoV-2 variants. Here immunoSEQ multiplex PCR was the method, and the copy in TCRdb shows in-frame clones only, minus some. This table has roughly 140,000 clones, 70% to 90% appearing once. The specimen was peripheral blood, collected after recovery from COVID-19. All receptors derive from a human donor who had recovered from COVID-19. CDR3s include the opening cysteine and the closing phenylalanine or tryptophan. A D gene is named only where the DNA matches it firmly. Clone size is given for some rows only: seen once, a few or many times, or a class if the clone is expanded.

>once|TRBV14|TRBJ2-7|-
TGTGCCAGCAGCTCCCGACAGGACTCCTACGAGCAGTACTTC
CASSSRQDSYEQYF
>once|TRBV27|TRBJ2-4|TRBD2
TGTGCCAGCAGTTTAAATAGCGGGAGGAACATTCAGTACTTC
CASSLNSGRNIQYF
>-|TRBV9|TRBJ2-1|-
TGTGCCAGCAGCCCCACCTGGGGGACGGGCCCATCCTACAATGAGCAGTTCTTC
CASSPTWGTGPSYNEQFF
>-|TRBV4-3|TRBJ1-2|-
TGCGCCAGCAGCCAGAGGGGAAATGGACAGCCCGGCTACACCTTC
CASSQRGNGQPGYTF
>-|TRBV4-2|TRBJ2-3|TRBD2
TGTGCCAGCAGCAGGACTAGCGGGGAAACAGATACGCAGTATTTT
CASSRTSGETDTQYF
>-|TRBV9|TRBJ1-3|-
TGTGCCAGCAGCGTAGGTCAGACCTCTGGAAACACCATATATTTT
CASSVGQTSGNTIYF
>-|TRBV15|TRBJ1-1|-
TGTGCCACCAGCAGAGTGGAGAACACTGAAGCTTTCTTT
CATSRVENTEAFF
>-|TRBV5-1|TRBJ2-4|TRBD2
TGCGCCAGCAGCCCGGGGGGGAAAAACATTCAGTACTTC
CASSPGGKNIQYF
>few|TRBV25-1|TRBJ2-1|TRBD2
TGTGCCAGCAGTGGACCGCGGGGGGCAACCTACAATGAGCAGTTCTTC
CASSGPRGATYNEQFF
>-|TRBV29-1|TRBJ2-3|-
TGCAGCGCCTGCCGGGGGAGCACAGATACGCAGTATTTT
CSACRGSTDTQYF
>-|TRBV4-1|TRBJ2-5|-
TGCGCCAGCAGCCGGATCCGGCGGGGAGAGACCCAGTACTTC
CASSRIRRGETQYF
>once|TRBV5-1|TRBJ2-5|TRBD1
TGCGCCAGCAGCTACGGACAGGGGCGCCTTCAAGAGACCCAGTACTTC
CASSYGQGRLQETQYF
>-|TRBV5-4|TRBJ2-1|-
TGTGCCAGCAGCTTGGACCGGGAAACGGAGCAGTTCTTC
CASSLDRETEQFF
>-|TRBV3-1/TRBV3-2|TRBJ1-6|-
TGTGCCAGCAGCCTATCGATAACGACTTCACCCCTCCACTTT
CASSLSITTSPLHF
>few|TRBV6-5|TRBJ1-2|TRBD1
TGTGCCAGCAGTTACACAGGACAGGGGGCTGGCTACACCTTC
CASSYTGQGAGYTF
>once|TRBV12-3/TRBV12-4|TRBJ1-5|TRBD1
TGTGCCAGCAGTGGACAGGGGTATCAGCCCCAGCATTTT
CASSGQGYQPQHF
>-|TRBV27|TRBJ1-2|-
TGTGCCAGCAGTTCCAACAGGGCTGGCTACACCTTC
CASSSNRAGYTF
>-|TRBV5-1|TRBJ2-2|-
TGCGCCAGCAGATCGGATAACACCGGGGAGCTGTTTTTT
CASRSDNTGELFF
>-|TRBV7-6|TRBJ1-5|-
TGTGCCAGCAGCTTAGCTCCCAGCAATCAGCCCCAGCATTTT
CASSLAPSNQPQHF
>-|TRBV7-9|TRBJ1-4|-
TGTGCCAGCACAGGGTTCATGGCTAATGAAAAACTGTTTTTT
CASTGFMANEKLFF
>-|TRBV2|TRBJ2-1|-
TGTGCCAGCCATTGGACTTCCTCCTACAATGAGCAGTTCTTC
CASHWTSSYNEQFF
>-|TRBV28|TRBJ2-3|-
TGTGCCAGCAGTTCGCTTCAGGCTGATACGCAGTATTTT
CASSSLQADTQYF
>-|TRBV19|TRBJ1-5|-
TGTGCCAGTAGTATAGTAGACACAGGGAGGCAGCCCCAGCATTTT
CASSIVDTGRQPQHF
>once|TRBV7-2|TRBJ1-5|-
TGTGCCAGCAGCTTAACCCGGGTTTTTGAGCCCCAGCATTTT
CASSLTRVFEPQHF
>few|TRBV6-2/TRBV6-3|TRBJ1-1|TRBD1
TGTGCCAGCAGCCTACAGGGGAGGTTTGAAGCTTTCTTT
CASSLQGRFEAFF
>-|TRBV9|TRBJ2-1|-
TGTGCCAGCAGCGAGCTCCGGGACTTGCTCCATGAGCAGTTCTTC
CASSELRDLLHEQFF
>-|TRBV12-3/TRBV12-4|TRBJ1-2|-
TGTGCCAGCAGGTCAGGGGATTATGGCTACACCTTC
CASRSGDYGYTF
>-|TRBV5-1|TRBJ2-3|-
TGCGCCAGCAGCTTGGGGGCCGACACAGATACGCAGTATTTT
CASSLGADTDTQYF
>few|TRBV5-1|TRBJ2-5|TRBD1
TGCGCCAGCGGAAGGACAGGGGAGACCCAGTACTTC
CASGRTGETQYF
>-|TRBV5-1|TRBJ2-3|-
TGCGCCAGCAGCCCCCGCGGGGCCACAGATACGCAGTATTTT
CASSPRGATDTQYF
>-|TRBV5-1|TRBJ2-7|TRBD1
TGCGCCAGCAGCTTGGGCGCAGGGGGCGAATACGAGCAGTACTTC
CASSLGAGGEYEQYF
>-|TRBV5-8|TRBJ1-5|-
TGTGCCAGCGTGACAGGACCAAATCAGCCCCAGCATTTT
CASVTGPNQPQHF
>-|TRBV28|TRBJ1-1|-
TGTGCCAGCAGTGCGAGGGAGTCCACTGAAGCTTTCTTT
CASSARESTEAFF
>-|TRBV7-8|TRBJ1-1|-
TGTGCCAGCAGCTTAAGTCGAGTTCCGAACACTGAAGCTTTCTTT
CASSLSRVPNTEAFF
>-|TRBV6-1|TRBJ1-1|-
TGTGCCAGCAGTGAATTCGGGGATGAAGCTTTCTTT
CASSEFGDEAFF
>-|TRBV11-2|TRBJ2-1|-
TGTGCCAGCAGCTTAGAATCATACAATGAGCAGTTCTTC
CASSLESYNEQFF
>-|TRBV7-9|TRBJ1-2|TRBD1
TGTGCCAGCAGCAAGGACAGGGGGCGCGTGATCGACTACACCTTC
CASSKDRGRVIDYTF
>-|TRBV7-2|TRBJ1-1|-
TGTGCCAGCAGCTTCACTTATCTGAACACTGAAGCTTTCTTT
CASSFTYLNTEAFF
>-|TRBV4-3|TRBJ2-7|-
TGCGCCAGCAGCAACAGGGCGAACTCCTACGAGCAGTACTTC
CASSNRANSYEQYF
>-|TRBV4-1|TRBJ1-5|-
TGCGCCAGCAGCCCGACAGCCTCCAATCAGCCCCAGCATTTT
CASSPTASNQPQHF
>-|TRBV5-5|TRBJ2-4|-
TGTGCCAGCAGTTCTCCCGGGGCGCCCCGGACCAAAAACATTCAGTACTTC
CASSSPGAPRTKNIQYF
>-|TRBV6-1|TRBJ2-3|-
TGTGCCAGCAGTTCCGGGGACTTTTCCGATACGCAGTATTTT
CASSSGDFSDTQYF
>-|TRBV4-3|TRBJ1-1|-
TGCGCCAGCAGCCAAGATATTAAGGGGCGGGCTTTCTTT
CASSQDIKGRAFF
>-|TRBV27|TRBJ1-2|-
TGTGCCAGCAGTTTGGGTAATTCGGATGGCTACACCTTC
CASSLGNSDGYTF
>-|TRBV19|TRBJ1-3|-
TGTGCCAGTTTCGGACACTACTCTGGAAACACCATATATTTT
CASFGHYSGNTIYF
>-|TRBV3-1/TRBV3-2|TRBJ1-4|-
TGTGCCAGCAGCCAAACGGGTACTAATGAAAAACTGTTTTTT
CASSQTGTNEKLFF
>-|TRBV7-9|TRBJ2-5|TRBD2
TGTGCCAGCAGCGCCGTTCAGCGGGGGCAAGAGACCCAGTACTTC
CASSAVQRGQETQYF